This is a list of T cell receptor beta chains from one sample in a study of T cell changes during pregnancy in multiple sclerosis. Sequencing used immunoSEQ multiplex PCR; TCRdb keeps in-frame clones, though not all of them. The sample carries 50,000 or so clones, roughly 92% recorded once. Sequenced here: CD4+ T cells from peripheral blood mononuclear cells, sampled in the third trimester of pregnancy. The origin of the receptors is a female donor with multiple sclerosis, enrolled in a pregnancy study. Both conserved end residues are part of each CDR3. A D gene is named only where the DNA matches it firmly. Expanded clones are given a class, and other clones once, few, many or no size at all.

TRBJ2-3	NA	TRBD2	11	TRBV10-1	CASRGAGGQYF	TGCGCCAGCAGGGGGGCGGGGGGGCAGTATTTT
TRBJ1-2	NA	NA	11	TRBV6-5	CASTGEGGYTF	TGTGCCAGCACCGGGGAGGGTGGCTACACCTTC
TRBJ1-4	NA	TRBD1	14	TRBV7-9	CASSSGQVNEKLFF	TGTGCCAGCAGCTCAGGACAGGTTAATGAAAAACTGTTTTTT
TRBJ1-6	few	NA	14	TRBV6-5	CASSYLAASSPLHF	TGTGCCAGCAGTTATTTGGCGGCTAGTTCACCCCTCCACTTT
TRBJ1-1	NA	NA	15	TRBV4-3	CASSQGLGRGPAAFF	TGCGCCAGCAGCCAAGGACTAGGACGGGGCCCGGCGGCTTTCTTT
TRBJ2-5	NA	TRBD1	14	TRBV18	CASSLDRGQETQYF	TGTGCCAGCTCACTGGACAGGGGACAAGAGACCCAGTACTTC
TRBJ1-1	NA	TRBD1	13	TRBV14	CATSTGANTEAFF	TGTGCCACCTCGACAGGGGCGAACACTGAAGCTTTCTTT
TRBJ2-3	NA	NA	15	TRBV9	CASSVGGPRTDTQYF	TGTGCCAGCAGCGTAGGTGGCCCCCGCACAGATACGCAGTATTTT
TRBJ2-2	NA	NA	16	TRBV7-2	CASSLLRTGQTGELFF	TGTGCCAGCAGCCTACTCCGAACAGGGCAGACCGGGGAGCTGTTTTTT
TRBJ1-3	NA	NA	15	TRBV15	CATSSRGNAGNTIYF	TGTGCCACCAGCAGCAGGGGAAACGCTGGAAACACCATATATTTT
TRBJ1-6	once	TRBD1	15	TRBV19	CASSESGQGNSPLHF	TGTGCCAGTAGCGAATCGGGACAGGGGAATTCACCCCTCCACTTT
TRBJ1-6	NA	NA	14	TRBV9	CASSLRHTDSPLHF	TGTGCCAGCAGCCTCCGACATACCGATTCACCCCTCCACTTT
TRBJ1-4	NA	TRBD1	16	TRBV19	CARGTGEFSTNEKLFF	TGTGCCAGAGGGACAGGGGAATTTTCAACTAATGAAAAACTGTTTTTT
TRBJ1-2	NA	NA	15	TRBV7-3	CASSLKEECGYGYTF	TGTGCCAGCAGCTTAAAGGAGGAGTGTGGTTATGGCTACACCTTC
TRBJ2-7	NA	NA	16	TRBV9	CASSSTGSPRTYEQYF	TGTGCCAGCAGCTCTACCGGGTCCCCTAGAACCTACGAGCAGTACTTC
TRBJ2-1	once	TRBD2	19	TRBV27	CASSGLAGGPSSSYNEQFF	TGTGCCAGCAGTGGACTAGCGGGGGGGCCCTCGAGCTCCTACAATGAGCAGTTCTTC
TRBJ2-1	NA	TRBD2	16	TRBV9	CASSPETSGAYNEQFF	TGTGCCAGCAGCCCAGAGACTAGCGGGGCTTACAATGAGCAGTTCTTC
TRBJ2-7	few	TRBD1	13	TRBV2	CASRVDRAYEQYF	TGTGCCAGCAGGGTTGACAGGGCGTACGAGCAGTACTTC
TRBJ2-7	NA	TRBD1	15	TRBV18	CASSPGTGDPQEQYF	TGTGCCAGCTCACCCGGGACAGGGGACCCCCAAGAGCAGTACTTC
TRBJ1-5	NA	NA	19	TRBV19	CASSTFPVRLRDSNQPQHF	TGTGCCAGTAGTACCTTCCCGGTGCGGTTGCGGGATAGCAATCAGCCCCAGCATTTT
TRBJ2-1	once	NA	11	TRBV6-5	CASSYIDIQFF	TGTGCCAGCAGTTACATAGACATCCAGTTCTTC
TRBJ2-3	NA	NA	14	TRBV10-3	CAIRRQVGEDTQYF	TGTGCCATCAGAAGACAGGTGGGCGAAGATACGCAGTATTTT
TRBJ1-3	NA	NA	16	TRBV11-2	CASSPRGGGSGNTIYF	TGTGCCAGCAGCCCGAGGGGGGGAGGCTCTGGAAACACCATATATTTT
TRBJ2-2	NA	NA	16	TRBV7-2	CASSRDSGLNTGELFF	TGTGCCAGCAGCCGGGACTCAGGGCTGAACACCGGGGAGCTGTTTTTT
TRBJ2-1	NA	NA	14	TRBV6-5	CASSSRSSYNEQFF	TGTGCCAGCAGTTCCCGGTCTTCCTACAATGAGCAGTTCTTC
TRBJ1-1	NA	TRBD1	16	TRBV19	CASSIGTGFGNTEAFF	TGTGCCAGTAGTATAGGGACAGGGTTTGGGAACACTGAAGCTTTCTTT